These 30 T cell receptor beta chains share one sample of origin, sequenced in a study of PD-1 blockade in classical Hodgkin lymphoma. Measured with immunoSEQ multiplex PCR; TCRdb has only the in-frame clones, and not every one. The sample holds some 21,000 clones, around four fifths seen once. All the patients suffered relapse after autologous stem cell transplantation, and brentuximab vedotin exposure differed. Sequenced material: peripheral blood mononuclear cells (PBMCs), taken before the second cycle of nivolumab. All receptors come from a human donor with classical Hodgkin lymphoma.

The CDR3 DNA reads as TGTGCCAGCAGCTTGTGGGCAGGGGGAGGTATATCTGAAGCTTTCTTT. Its protein product is CASSLWAGGGISEAFF. This sequence joins TRBV5-6 and TRBJ1-1; TRBD1 agrees at 7 bases. The CDR3 extends over 16 amino acids. CDR1 SGHDT and CDR2 YYEEEE come from the germline V gene. Germline trimming cut 1 base from V and 6 bases from J; bases unmatched to any gene: 12.

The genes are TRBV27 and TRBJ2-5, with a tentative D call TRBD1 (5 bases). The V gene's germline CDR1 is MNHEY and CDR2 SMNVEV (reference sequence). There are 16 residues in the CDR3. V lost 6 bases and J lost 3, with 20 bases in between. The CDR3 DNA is TGTGCCAGCAGGACATTCAGGGTCGGCCCGAAAGAGACCCAGTACTTC. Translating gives CASRTFRVGPKETQYF.

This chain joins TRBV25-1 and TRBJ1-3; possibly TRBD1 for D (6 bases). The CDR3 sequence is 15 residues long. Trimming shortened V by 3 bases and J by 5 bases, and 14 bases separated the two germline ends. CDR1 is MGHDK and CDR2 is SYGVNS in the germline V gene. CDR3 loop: CASSDAGERRNTIYF. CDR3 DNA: TGTGCCAGCAGTGATGCAGGGGAGAGGAGAAACACCATATATTTT.

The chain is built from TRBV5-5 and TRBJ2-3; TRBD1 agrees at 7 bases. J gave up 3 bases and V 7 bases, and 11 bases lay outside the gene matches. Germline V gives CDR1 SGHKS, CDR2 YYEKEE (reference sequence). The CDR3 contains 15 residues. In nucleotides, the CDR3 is TGTGCCAGCGGCTCAATGACAGGGTGGACAGATACGCAGTATTTT. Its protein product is CASGSMTGWTDTQYF.

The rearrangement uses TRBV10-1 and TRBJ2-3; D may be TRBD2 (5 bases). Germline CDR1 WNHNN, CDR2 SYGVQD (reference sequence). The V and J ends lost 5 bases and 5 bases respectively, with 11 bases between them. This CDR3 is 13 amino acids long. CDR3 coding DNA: TGCGCCAGCAGTCTTCAGCGGCTAGATACGCAGTATTTT. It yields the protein CASSLQRLDTQYF.

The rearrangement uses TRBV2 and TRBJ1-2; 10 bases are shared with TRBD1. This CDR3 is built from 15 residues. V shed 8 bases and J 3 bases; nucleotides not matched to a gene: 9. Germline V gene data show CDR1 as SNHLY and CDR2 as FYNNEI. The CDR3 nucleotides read TGTGCCAGCTATCGCGGGGACAGGGGACACTATGGCTACACCTTC. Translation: CASYRGDRGHYGYTF.

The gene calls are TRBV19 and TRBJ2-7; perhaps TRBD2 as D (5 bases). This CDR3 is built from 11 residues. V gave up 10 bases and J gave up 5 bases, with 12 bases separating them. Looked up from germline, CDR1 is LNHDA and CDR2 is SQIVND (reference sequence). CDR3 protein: CATKRGNEQYF. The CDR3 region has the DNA TGTGCCACCAAACGGGGTAACGAGCAGTACTTC.

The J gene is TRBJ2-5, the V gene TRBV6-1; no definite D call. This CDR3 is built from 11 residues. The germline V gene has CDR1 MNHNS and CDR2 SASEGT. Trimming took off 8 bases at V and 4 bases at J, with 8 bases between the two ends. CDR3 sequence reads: CASWIGETQYF. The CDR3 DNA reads TGTGCCAGCTGGATAGGAGAGACCCAGTACTTC.

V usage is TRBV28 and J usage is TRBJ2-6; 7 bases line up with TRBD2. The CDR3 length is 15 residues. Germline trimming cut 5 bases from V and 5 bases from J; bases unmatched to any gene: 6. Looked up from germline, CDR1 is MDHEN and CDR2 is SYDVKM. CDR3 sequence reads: CASSLTAGRANVLTF. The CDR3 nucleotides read TGTGCCAGCAGTCTGACAGCGGGGAGGGCCAACGTCCTGACTTTC.

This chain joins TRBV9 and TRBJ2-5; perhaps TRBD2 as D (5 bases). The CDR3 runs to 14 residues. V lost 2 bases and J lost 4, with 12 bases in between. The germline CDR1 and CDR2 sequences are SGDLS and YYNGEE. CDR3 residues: CASSVSSGRETQYF. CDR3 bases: TGTGCCAGCAGCGTGTCAAGCGGTAGAGAGACCCAGTACTTC.

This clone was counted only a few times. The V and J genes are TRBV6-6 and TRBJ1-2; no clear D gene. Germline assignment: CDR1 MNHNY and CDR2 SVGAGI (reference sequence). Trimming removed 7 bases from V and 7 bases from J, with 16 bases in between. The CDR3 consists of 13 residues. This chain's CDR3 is CASTFDTASGYTF. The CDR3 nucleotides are TGTGCCAGCACCTTTGACACGGCTAGTGGCTACACCTTC.

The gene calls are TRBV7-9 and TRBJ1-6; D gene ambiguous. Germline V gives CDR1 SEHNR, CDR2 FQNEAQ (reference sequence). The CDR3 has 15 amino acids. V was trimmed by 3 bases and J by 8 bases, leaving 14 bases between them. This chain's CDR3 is CASSLVGIGDSPLHF. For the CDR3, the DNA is TGTGCCAGCAGCTTGGTCGGTATCGGAGATTCACCCCTCCACTTT.

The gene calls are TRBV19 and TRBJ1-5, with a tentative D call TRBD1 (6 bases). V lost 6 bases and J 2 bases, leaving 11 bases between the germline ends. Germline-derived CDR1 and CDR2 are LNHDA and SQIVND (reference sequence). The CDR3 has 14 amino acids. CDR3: CASRYREGNQPQHF. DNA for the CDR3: TGTGCCAGTAGATACAGGGAAGGCAATCAGCCCCAGCATTTT.

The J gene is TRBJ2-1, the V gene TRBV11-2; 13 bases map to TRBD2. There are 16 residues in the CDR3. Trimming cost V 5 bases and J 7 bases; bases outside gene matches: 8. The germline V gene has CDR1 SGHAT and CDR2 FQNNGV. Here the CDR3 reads CASSPLAGGPKNEQFF. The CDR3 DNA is TGTGCCAGCAGCCCACTAGCGGGAGGGCCGAAGAATGAGCAGTTCTTC. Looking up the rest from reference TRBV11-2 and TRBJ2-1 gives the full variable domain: EAGVAQSPRYKIIEKRQSVAFWCNPISGHATLYWYQQILGQGPKLLIQFQNNGVVDDSQLPKDRFSAERLKGVDSTLKIQPAKLEDSAVYLCASSPLAGGPKNEQFFGPGTRLTVL.

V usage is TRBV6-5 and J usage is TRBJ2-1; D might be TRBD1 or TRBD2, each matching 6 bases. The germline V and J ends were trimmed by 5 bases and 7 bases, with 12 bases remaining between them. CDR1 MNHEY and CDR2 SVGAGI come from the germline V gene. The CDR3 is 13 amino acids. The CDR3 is CASSHQGGNEQFF. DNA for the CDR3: TGTGCCAGCAGTCACCAAGGGGGGAATGAGCAGTTCTTC.

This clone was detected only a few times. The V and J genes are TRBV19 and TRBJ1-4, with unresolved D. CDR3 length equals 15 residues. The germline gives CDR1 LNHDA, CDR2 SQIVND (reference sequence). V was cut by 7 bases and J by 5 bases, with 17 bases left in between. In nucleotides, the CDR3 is TGTGCCAGTACCCCGTCCGGGTCCTTAAATGAAAAACTGTTTTTT. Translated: CASTPSGSLNEKLFF.

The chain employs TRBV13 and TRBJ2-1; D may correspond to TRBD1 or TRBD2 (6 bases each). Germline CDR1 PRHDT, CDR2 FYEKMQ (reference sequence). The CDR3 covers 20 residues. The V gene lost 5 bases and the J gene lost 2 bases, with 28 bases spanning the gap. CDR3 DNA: TGTGCCAGCAGCAAGACAGGACTTCACCCCCGGGAGACCGCCTACAATGAGCAGTTCTTC. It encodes CASSKTGLHPRETAYNEQFF.

The CDR3 DNA reads as TGTGCCAGCAGCTTAGGAGGTAGCGGGAGATACAATGAGCAGTTCTTC. Protein: CASSLGGSGRYNEQFF. J is TRBJ2-1 and V is TRBV7-2; 9 bases line up with TRBD2. CDR1 is SGHTA and CDR2 is FQGNSA in the germline V gene. The CDR3 extends over 16 amino acids. Trimming took 1 base from V and 4 from J; bases not matched to a gene: 5.

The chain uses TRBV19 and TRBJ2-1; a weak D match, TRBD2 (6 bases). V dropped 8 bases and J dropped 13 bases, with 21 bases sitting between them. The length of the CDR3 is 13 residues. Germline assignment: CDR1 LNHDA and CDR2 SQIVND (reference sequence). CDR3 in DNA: TGTGCCAGTTCCAACCGACTAGGCGATCTACAGTTCTTC. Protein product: CASSNRLGDLQFF.

In DNA form, the CDR3 reads TGTGCCAGCAGGACCGGGACTTCTAGCTCCTACAATGAGCAGTTCTTC. The encoded protein is CASRTGTSSSYNEQFF. This chain connects TRBV6-4 to TRBJ2-1; D perhaps matches TRBD2 (6 bases). This CDR3 contains 16 residues. In germline, CDR1 is MRHNA, CDR2 SNTAGT. Trimming left V 6 bases short and J 0 bases short, with 15 bases between.

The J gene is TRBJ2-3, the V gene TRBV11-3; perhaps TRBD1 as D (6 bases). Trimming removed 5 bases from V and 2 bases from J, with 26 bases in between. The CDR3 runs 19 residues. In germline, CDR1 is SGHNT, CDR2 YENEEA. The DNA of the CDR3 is TGTGCCAGCAGCCACCATTCAGGACATGGTCAGGGGATCACAGATACGCAGTATTTT. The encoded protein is CASSHHSGHGQGITDTQYF.

The CDR3 reads CASSLSTRYNYGYTF. CDR3 nucleotides: TGTGCCAGCAGTCTCTCTACACGTTATAACTATGGCTACACCTTC. The chain uses TRBV27 and TRBJ1-2; D is uncertain. Germline CDR1 and CDR2: MNHEY and SMNVEV (reference sequence). V lost 5 bases to trimming and J lost 1 base, with 14 bases between them. The CDR3 sequence is 15 residues long.

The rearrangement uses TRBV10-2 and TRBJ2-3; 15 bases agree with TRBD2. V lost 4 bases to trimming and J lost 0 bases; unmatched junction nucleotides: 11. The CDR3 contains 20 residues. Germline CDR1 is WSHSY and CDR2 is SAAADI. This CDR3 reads CASSGPPGLAGGPSTDTQYF. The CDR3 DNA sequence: TGCGCCAGCAGTGGACCGCCGGGACTAGCGGGGGGACCTAGCACAGATACGCAGTATTTT.

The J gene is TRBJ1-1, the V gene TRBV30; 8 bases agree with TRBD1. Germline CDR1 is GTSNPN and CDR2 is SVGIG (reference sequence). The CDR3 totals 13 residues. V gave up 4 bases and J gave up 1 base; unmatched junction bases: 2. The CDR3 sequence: CAWTQGANTEAFF. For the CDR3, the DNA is TGTGCCTGGACCCAGGGGGCGAACACTGAAGCTTTCTTT.

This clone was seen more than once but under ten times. In DNA, the CDR3 is TGTGCCAGCAGTGAACCTGACAGGGAATCACCCCTCCACTTT. It is translated as CASSEPDRESPLHF. The V call is TRBV6-1, the J call TRBJ1-6; 7 bases agree with TRBD1. J lost 10 bases, V lost 2 bases, and 5 bases had no gene match. The CDR3 contains 14 residues. From germline, CDR1 is MNHNS and CDR2 SASEGT.

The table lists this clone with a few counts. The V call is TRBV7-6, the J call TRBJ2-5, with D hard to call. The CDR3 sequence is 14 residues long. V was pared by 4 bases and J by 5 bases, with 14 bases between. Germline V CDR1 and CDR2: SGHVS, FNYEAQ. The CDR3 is CASSSPGFGETQYF. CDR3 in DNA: TGTGCCAGCAGCTCACCCGGTTTCGGGGAGACCCAGTACTTC.

CDR3 amino acids: CASSTGTHSRDTQYF. In DNA form, the CDR3 reads TGTGCCAGTAGCACCGGGACTCACTCCAGAGATACGCAGTATTTT. V usage is TRBV19 and J usage is TRBJ2-3; the D gene is possibly TRBD2 (6 bases). The CDR3 is 15 residues long. Germline V gene data show CDR1 as LNHDA and CDR2 as SQIVND (reference sequence). V was pared by 6 bases and J by 5 bases, with 18 bases between.

CDR3 sequence reads: CASRQIAGGPELTDTQYF. The CDR3 DNA sequence: TGCGCCAGCAGACAAATAGCGGGGGGGCCTGAACTGACAGATACGCAGTATTTT. The V gene is TRBV4-1, the J gene TRBJ2-3; 11 positions agree with TRBD2. V was pared by 6 bases and J by 3 bases, with 14 bases of the junction left unmatched. The CDR3 covers 18 residues. Germline V gives CDR1 MGHRA, CDR2 YSYEKL.

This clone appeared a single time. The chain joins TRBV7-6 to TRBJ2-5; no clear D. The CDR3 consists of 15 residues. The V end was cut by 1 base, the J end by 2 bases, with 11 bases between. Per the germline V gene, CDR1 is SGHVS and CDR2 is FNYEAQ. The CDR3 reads CASSLVPLGQETQYF. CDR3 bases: TGTGCCAGCAGCTTAGTCCCCCTGGGTCAAGAGACCCAGTACTTC.

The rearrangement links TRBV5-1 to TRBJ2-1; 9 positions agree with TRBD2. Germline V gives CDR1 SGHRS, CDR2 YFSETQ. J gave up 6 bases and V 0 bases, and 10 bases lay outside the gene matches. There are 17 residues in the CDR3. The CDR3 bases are TGCGCCAGCAGCTTGGTAGTGGCTAGCGGGGTGCCCAATGAGCAGTTCTTC. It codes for CASSLVVASGVPNEQFF.